One sample yielded the 24 T cell receptor beta chains listed below, sequenced in a study of blood T cell repertoires in COVID-19. TCRdb keeps only in-frame clones here, not all; method: immunoSEQ multiplex PCR. This sample has roughly 200,000 clones, with roughly 90% found just once. Sequences were obtained from PBMCs or T cells enriched from blood (not recorded which). Receptor source: a woman aged 30 to 39 who had recovered from COVID-19.

This sequence joins TRBV5-1 and TRBJ1-1; a possible D gene is TRBD1 (5 bases). The CDR3 runs 14 residues. The ends were cut back, 4 bases at V and 2 bases at J, with 12 bases in the middle. Germline CDR1 SGHRS, CDR2 YFSETQ. The CDR3 coding sequence is TGCGCCAGCAGCGGGCCGGGACTTAACACTGAAGCTTTCTTT. Protein: CASSGPGLNTEAFF.

The chain links TRBV9 to TRBJ1-2, with D perhaps matching TRBD1 (6 bases). Germline V gene lookup returns CDR1 SGDLS and CDR2 YYNGEE. V was shortened by 0 bases and J by 8 bases, with 11 bases between the two germline ends. This CDR3 has 13 residues. CDR3 sequence reads: CASSVGQDIGYTF. CDR3 nucleotide sequence: TGTGCCAGCAGCGTAGGACAGGATATAGGCTACACCTTC.

This clone was counted once. The J gene is TRBJ1-2, the V gene TRBV18; TRBD1 matches at 7 bases. Germline V gene data show CDR1 as KGHSH and CDR2 as LQKENI. CDR3 length: 15 residues. V lost 6 bases, J lost 4 bases, and 11 bases stayed unmatched. The chain's CDR3 is CASSPDSTGSYGYTF. The CDR3 DNA reads TGTGCCAGCTCCCCCGACTCGACAGGGTCCTATGGCTACACCTTC.

Here the CDR3 reads CASSLDSNYGYTF. In DNA, the CDR3 is TGTGCCAGCAGCCTGGACAGTAACTATGGCTACACCTTC. The rearrangement links TRBV7-3 to TRBJ1-2; possibly TRBD1 for D (6 bases). Trimming cost V 5 bases and J 1 base, with 8 bases left between them. This CDR3 is 13 amino acids long. The germline gives CDR1 SGHTA, CDR2 FQGTGA.

This rearrangement joins TRBV7-2 to TRBJ2-3, with 7 bases identical to TRBD2. This CDR3 spans 14 amino acids. Unmatched junction bases numbered 12, after V lost 5 bases and J lost 10 bases. Germline assignment: CDR1 SGHTA and CDR2 FQGNSA. In DNA form, the CDR3 reads TGTGCCAGCAGCGTTACTAGCGCCCTCGATGCGCAGTATTTT. Translation: CASSVTSALDAQYF.

This sequence joins TRBV7-8 and TRBJ1-2; no clear D. This CDR3 is 14 amino acids long. Germline assignment: CDR1 SGHVS and CDR2 FQNEAQ. With 2 bases removed from V and 4 bases from J, the gap between germline ends came to 11 bases. CDR3 residues: CASSLKFGLYGYTF. The CDR3 DNA sequence: TGTGCCAGCAGCTTAAAATTTGGACTCTATGGCTACACCTTC.

This CDR3 reads CASSPDTLISYEQYF. As DNA, the CDR3 is TGTGCCAGCAGCCCCGACACCTTAATCTCCTACGAGCAGTACTTC. The chain recombines TRBV7-2 with TRBJ2-7; no firm D call. Germline V lookup: CDR1 SGHTA, CDR2 FQGNSA. The CDR3 has 15 residues. V was pared by 5 bases and J by 0 bases, with 14 bases between. The full variable domain, completed using reference TRBV7-2 and TRBJ2-7, is GAGVSQSPSNKVTEKGKDVELRCDPISGHTALYWYRQSLGQGLEFLIYFQGNSAPDKSGLPSDRFSAERTGGSVSTLTIQRTQQEDSAVYLCASSPDTLISYEQYFGPGTRLTVT.

V is TRBV2 and J is TRBJ2-7; D call uncertain. CDR3 length: 12 amino acids. Between the trimmed V and J ends, which lost 5 bases and 6 bases, there was a span of 11 bases. The germline V gene encodes CDR1 SNHLY and CDR2 FYNNEI. The DNA for the CDR3 is TGTGCCAGCAGTACCAAGAGAGTCGAGCAGTACTTC. Its protein product is CASSTKRVEQYF.

The CDR3 bases are TGTGCCTGGAGTGTACAAGAATATCAGCCCCAGCATTTT. The encoded protein is CAWSVQEYQPQHF. V usage is TRBV30 and J usage is TRBJ1-5, with D uncertain. The CDR3 length is 13 residues. V was cut by 0 bases and J by 5 bases, with 8 bases left in between. The germline V gene encodes CDR1 GTSNPN and CDR2 SVGIG (reference sequence).

The V gene is TRBV7-8, the J gene TRBJ2-2; 10 bases align to TRBD2. CDR1 and CDR2 (germline): SGHVS, FQNEAQ. V trimming: 7 bases; J trimming: 11 bases; junction bases outside the gene matches: 7. This CDR3 region has 13 residues. DNA of the CDR3: TGTGCCAGCACTCGGACTAGCGGTTCTGAGCTGTTTTTT. Its translation is CASTRTSGSELFF.

V gene TRBV6-1 combines with J gene TRBJ2-1, with 11 bases fitting TRBD2. The germline gives CDR1 MNHNS, CDR2 SASEGT. Trimming cost V 3 bases and J 7 bases; bases outside gene matches: 11. CDR3 size: 17 residues. CDR3 in DNA: TGTGCCAGCAGTGACCCCTTTAGCGGGGGGGCCAGTAATGAGCAGTTCTTC. Its translation: CASSDPFSGGASNEQFF.

The chain employs TRBV6-5 and TRBJ1-6, with 9 bases that match TRBD1. The CDR3 is made up of 14 amino acids. V shed 3 bases and J 10 bases; nucleotides not matched to a gene: 4. Germline V gene data show CDR1 as MNHEY and CDR2 as SVGAGI. The CDR3 DNA is TGTGCCAGCAGTTATAGGGACAGGGCCTCACCCCTCCACTTT. Translating it yields CASSYRDRASPLHF.

J is TRBJ1-4 and V is TRBV7-6; D possibly corresponds to TRBD1 (5 bases). CDR1 is SGHVS, CDR2 FNYEAQ, per germline. This CDR3 comprises 15 residues. V shed 6 bases and J shed 0 bases, with 11 bases lying between them. The CDR3 reads CASSRGSTTNEKLFF. CDR3 bases: TGTGCCAGCAGTAGGGGTTCTACAACTAATGAAAAACTGTTTTTT.

CDR3 DNA: TGTGCCAGCAGTGAATTGGCGGTAACTAACTATGGCTACACCTTC. The encoded protein is CASSELAVTNYGYTF. The V gene is TRBV6-1, the J gene TRBJ1-2; D gene unclear. Germline V lookup: CDR1 MNHNS, CDR2 SASEGT. V was shortened by 2 bases and J by 0 bases, with 10 bases between the two germline ends. The CDR3 has 15 amino acids.

This sequence joins TRBV11-3 and TRBJ2-3; possibly TRBD2 for D (5 bases). CDR3 length equals 13 residues. Trimming left V 5 bases short and J 2 bases short, with 8 bases between. The germline V gene has CDR1 SGHNT and CDR2 YENEEA. CDR3 region: CASSPGLTDTQYF. The CDR3 bases are TGTGCCAGCAGCCCAGGACTCACAGATACGCAGTATTTT.

This clone was seen just once. V is TRBV18 and J is TRBJ2-5, with unresolved D. With 4 bases removed from V and 2 bases from J, the gap between germline ends came to 8 bases. Per germline, CDR1 KGHSH and CDR2 LQKENI. The CDR3 has 13 amino acids. CDR3 residues: CASSQERQETQYF. DNA for the CDR3: TGTGCCAGCTCACAGGAGAGACAAGAGACCCAGTACTTC.

The V and J genes are TRBV11-3 and TRBJ2-1; 9 bases fit TRBD1. This CDR3 is built from 17 residues. Trimming removed 2 bases from V and 0 bases from J; junction bases left unmatched: 5. Germline assignment: CDR1 SGHNT and CDR2 YENEEA. This chain's CDR3 is CASSLTRDRVSYNEQFF. The CDR3, as DNA: TGTGCCAGCAGCTTAACGCGGGACAGGGTCTCCTACAATGAGCAGTTCTTC.

This chain joins TRBV5-1 and TRBJ2-5, with 8 bases that match TRBD1. The CDR3 runs 13 residues. V shed 2 bases and J 5 bases; nucleotides not matched to a gene: 2. The V gene's germline CDR1 is SGHRS and CDR2 YFSETQ. The CDR3 region has the DNA TGCGCCAGCAGCTTCCAGGGGGCCGAGACCCAGTACTTC. Translated: CASSFQGAETQYF.

V gene TRBV19 combines with J gene TRBJ1-3, with 10 bases matching TRBD1. Germline CDR1 is LNHDA and CDR2 is SQIVND (reference sequence). Unmatched junction bases numbered 5, after V lost 8 bases and J lost 4 bases. CDR3 length: 14 amino acids. In DNA, the CDR3 is TGTGCCAGTGGCGACAGGGGGCAGGGAAACACCATATATTTT. Encoded protein: CASGDRGQGNTIYF. Full variable domain (rest looked up from reference TRBV19 and TRBJ1-3): DGGITQSPKYLFRKEGQNVTLSCEQNLNHDAMYWYRQDPGQGLRLIYYSQIVNDFQKGDIAEGYSVSREKKESFPLTVTSAQKNPTAFYLCASGDRGQGNTIYFGEGSWLTVV.

V usage is TRBV5-4 and J usage is TRBJ2-5; 11 nucleotides align to TRBD1. The germline V gene encodes CDR1 SGHNT and CDR2 YYREEE (reference sequence). The ends lost 4 bases at V and 4 bases at J; junction bases unmatched: 6. The CDR3 consists of 15 residues. CDR3 DNA sequence: TGTGCCAGCAGCCCTTCCGGGACAGGGGGAGAGACCCAGTACTTC. This gives the protein CASSPSGTGGETQYF.

The rearrangement uses TRBV3-1 (or the pseudogene TRBV3-2) and TRBJ2-7, with 8 bases lining up with TRBD1. This CDR3 contains 15 residues. Germline V gene lookup returns CDR1 LGHDT and CDR2 YNNKEL (reference sequence). The V and J ends lost 3 bases and 10 bases, in that order; junction bases with no gene match: 14. The CDR3 loop reads CASSHRQGALPTQYF. CDR3 nucleotides: TGTGCCAGCAGCCACCGGCAGGGGGCTCTGCCCACCCAGTACTTC.

The chain is built from TRBV3-1 (or the pseudogene TRBV3-2) and TRBJ2-7, with D unresolved. V shed 2 bases and J shed 3 bases, with 17 bases lying between them. This CDR3 is 16 amino acids long. Looked up from germline, CDR1 is LGHDT and CDR2 is YNNKEL (reference sequence). The CDR3 protein is CASSQYHYHIGYEQYF. The CDR3, as DNA: TGTGCCAGCAGCCAATACCACTATCATATAGGCTACGAGCAGTACTTC.

The rearrangement uses TRBV7-9 and TRBJ1-1, with 9 nucleotides matching TRBD1. The CDR3 contains 15 residues. J was trimmed by 0 bases and V by 8 bases; bases with no gene match: 7. Germline assignment: CDR1 SEHNR and CDR2 FQNEAQ (reference sequence). The CDR3 sequence is CASGTGSGMNTEAFF. DNA of the CDR3: TGTGCCAGCGGGACAGGGTCTGGGATGAACACTGAAGCTTTCTTT.

This chain connects TRBV3-1 (or the pseudogene TRBV3-2) to TRBJ2-1, with 8 bases that match TRBD2. The CDR3 contains 17 residues. Germline CDR1 and CDR2: LGHDT and YNNKEL (reference sequence). The trim removed 3 bases at V and 5 bases at J, leaving 12 bases unmatched. CDR3 protein: CASSQGSGGQINNEQFF. DNA for the CDR3: TGTGCCAGCAGCCAGGGGTCGGGGGGGCAAATAAACAATGAGCAGTTCTTC.